This T cell receptor beta chain was recovered during a study of neurological immune-mediated disorders. Trimming removed 6 bases from V and 5 bases from J; junction bases left unmatched: 15. Germline values: CDR1 LGHNT, CDR2 FRNRAP. The CDR3 is made up of 19 amino acids. This clonotype occurred many times. Template-switch 5'RACE cDNA synthesis added a 10-nucleotide unique molecular identifier. From the 5' RACE reads, TCRdb called clonotypes with MiXCR, one entry per CDR3 protein. The data contain approximately 53,000 distinct CDR3 sequences, 9% to 10% of them singletons. Time point of the sample: longitudinal time-point 1 (baseline). The study used blood bank volunteers in Maryland, USA, as healthy controls.

This sequence was found in a woman in her thirties or forties in good health. Sequences were obtained from PBMCs. J is TRBJ2-2 and V is TRBV12-5, with 13 positions matching TRBD2. CDR3 in amino acids: CASGFIDRLAGGGTGELFF. CDR3 bases: TGTGCTAGTGGCTTCATCGACCGACTAGCGGGAGGAGGTACCGGGGAGCTGTTTTTT. Based on the CDR3 plus reference TRBV12-5 and TRBJ2-2, the full variable domain is DARVTQTPRHKVTEMGQEVTMRCQPILGHNTVFWYRQTMMQGLELLAYFRNRAPLDDSGMPKDRFSAEMPDATLATLKIQPSEPRDSAVYFCASGFIDRLAGGGTGELFFGEGSRLTVL.